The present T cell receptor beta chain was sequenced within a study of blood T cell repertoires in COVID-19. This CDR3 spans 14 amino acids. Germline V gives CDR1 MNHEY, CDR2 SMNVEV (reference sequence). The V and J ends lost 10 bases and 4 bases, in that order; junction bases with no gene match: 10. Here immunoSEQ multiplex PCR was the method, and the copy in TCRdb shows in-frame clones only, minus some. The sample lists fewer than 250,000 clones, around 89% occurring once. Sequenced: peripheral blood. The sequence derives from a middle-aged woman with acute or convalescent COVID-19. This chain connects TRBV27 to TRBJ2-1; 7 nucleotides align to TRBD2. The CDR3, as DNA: TGTGCCACAGCTTCCAGCGGGGTTTACAATGAGCAGTTCTTC. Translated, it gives CATASSGVYNEQFF.